Below, 9 T cell receptor beta chains from the same sample are listed, as sequenced in a study of shared clonotypes between healthy human individuals. The assay was immunoSEQ multiplex PCR, and TCRdb's table has in-frame clones only and misses some. Of hundreds of thousands of clones in the sample, 95% to 97% were seen once. Naive CD8 cells, CD45RO-negative and positively selected for CCR7, excluded terminally differentiated effector memory CD45RA+ cells. Sequenced input: naive CD8+ T cells sorted from blood. These receptors were collected from a woman under 40 in good health.

This clone has a single count. J is TRBJ1-5 and V is TRBV28; tentatively, D is TRBD1 (5 bases). There are 16 residues in the CDR3. Germline lookup yields CDR1 MDHEN and CDR2 SYDVKM. V was trimmed by 6 bases and J by 4 bases, leaving 19 bases between them. The CDR3: CASSAPREGRNQPQHF. CDR3 sequence (DNA): TGTGCCAGCAGCGCCCCAAGGGAGGGACGGAATCAGCCCCAGCATTTT.

This chain uses TRBV5-6 with TRBJ2-1; TRBD2 aligns across 11 bases. This CDR3 is 17 amino acids long. With V trimmed by 0 bases and J by 0 bases, 2 bases remained unmatched. CDR1 is SGHDT, CDR2 YYEEEE, per germline. The CDR3 spells CASSLGSGRDSYNEQFF. The CDR3 nucleotides are TGTGCCAGCAGCTTGGGTAGCGGGAGGGACTCCTACAATGAGCAGTTCTTC.

The V gene is TRBV9, the J gene TRBJ2-2; D is possibly TRBD2 (6 bases). The V and J ends lost 0 bases and 0 bases respectively, with 9 bases between them. Germline V CDR1 and CDR2: SGDLS, YYNGEE. This CDR3 contains 16 residues. CDR3 coding DNA: TGTGCCAGCAGCGTAGTGGTAGCGGCGAACACCGGGGAGCTGTTTTTT. This translates into CASSVVVAANTGELFF.

J is TRBJ2-1 and V is TRBV6-1; D not certain. From germline, CDR1 is MNHNS and CDR2 SASEGT. The length of the CDR3 is 10 residues. V lost 3 bases, J lost 6 bases, and 0 bases lay in between. CDR3: CASSDNEQFF. DNA for the CDR3: TGTGCCAGCAGTGACAATGAGCAGTTCTTC.

The V and J genes are TRBV7-6 and TRBJ2-2; TRBD1 matches at 8 bases. There are 16 residues in the CDR3. Germline V CDR1 and CDR2: SGHVS, FNYEAQ. Trimming took 5 bases from V and 5 from J; bases not matched to a gene: 10. Here the CDR3 DNA reads TGTGCCAGCAGCCCCAATCCCCGGACAGGGACCGGGGAGCTGTTTTTT. As protein: CASSPNPRTGTGELFF.

V is TRBV28 and J is TRBJ2-1; TRBD2 agrees at 13 bases. The V segment lost 5 bases and the J segment 0 bases; nucleotides outside the gene matches: 13. This CDR3 is built from 20 residues. Germline CDR1 and CDR2: MDHEN and SYDVKM. CDR3 protein: CASSARSTSGRPFSYNEQFF. CDR3 bases: TGTGCCAGCAGTGCTCGATCGACTAGCGGGAGGCCTTTCTCCTACAATGAGCAGTTCTTC. The full variable domain, rest sourced from reference TRBV28 and TRBJ2-1, is DVKVTQSSRYLVKRTGEKVFLECVQDMDHENMFWYRQDPGLGLRLIYFSYDVKMKEKGDIPEGYSVSREKKERFSLILESASTNQTSMYLCASSARSTSGRPFSYNEQFFGPGTRLTVL.

The rearrangement links TRBV7-9 to TRBJ2-3; possibly TRBD1 for D (5 bases). CDR1 SEHNR and CDR2 FQNEAQ come from the germline V gene (reference sequence). This CDR3 has 16 amino acids. V gave up 0 bases and J gave up 0 bases, with 10 bases separating them. CDR3 loop: CASSLAETASTDTQYF. Here the CDR3 DNA reads TGTGCCAGCAGCTTAGCCGAGACAGCTAGCACAGATACGCAGTATTTT.

This clone occurred a few times. The CDR3 coding sequence is TGTGCCAGTAGTACTTGGACGGACAGCACTGAAGCTTTCTTT. It encodes CASSTWTDSTEAFF. V and J are TRBV19 and TRBJ1-1; D is perhaps TRBD1 (6 bases). The CDR3 has 14 amino acids. The V end lost 4 bases, the J end lost 4 bases, and 13 bases lay between the germline ends. Germline V lookup: CDR1 LNHDA, CDR2 SQIVND (reference sequence).

CDR3 DNA sequence: TGTGCCAGCAGCGTTGGGACAGGAGTCTTTAACTATGGCTACACCTTC. Its protein product is CASSVGTGVFNYGYTF. The chain uses TRBV7-8 and TRBJ1-2; TRBD1 matches 8 bases. Per the germline V gene, CDR1 is SGHVS and CDR2 is FQNEAQ. The CDR3 loop spans 16 amino acids. The V and J ends lost 5 bases and 1 base, in that order; junction bases with no gene match: 9.